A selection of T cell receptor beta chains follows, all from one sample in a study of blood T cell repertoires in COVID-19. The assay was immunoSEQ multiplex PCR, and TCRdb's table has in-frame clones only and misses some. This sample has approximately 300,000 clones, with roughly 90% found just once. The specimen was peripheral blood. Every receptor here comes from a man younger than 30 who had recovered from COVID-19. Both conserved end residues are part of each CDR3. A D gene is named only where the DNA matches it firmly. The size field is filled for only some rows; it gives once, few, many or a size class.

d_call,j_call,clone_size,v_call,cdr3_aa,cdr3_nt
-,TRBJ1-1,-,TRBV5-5,CASSLIGEGDTEAFF,TGTGCCAGCAGCTTGATTGGGGAGGGGGACACTGAAGCTTTCTTT
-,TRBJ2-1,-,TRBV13,CASSLEGDNEQFF,TGTGCCAGCAGCTTAGAAGGGGACAATGAGCAGTTCTTC
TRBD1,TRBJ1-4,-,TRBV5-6,CASSTPGQKIEKLFF,TGTGCCAGCAGCACTCCGGGACAGAAGATCGAAAAACTGTTTTTT
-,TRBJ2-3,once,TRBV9,CASSVDPSGEWTQYF,TGTGCCAGCAGCGTAGACCCATCTGGGGAGTGGACGCAGTATTTT
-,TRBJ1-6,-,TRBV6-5,CASGILEARAPLHF,TGTGCCAGCGGAATTTTGGAGGCCAGAGCACCCCTCCACTTT
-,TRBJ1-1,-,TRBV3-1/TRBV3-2,CASSQDPTVNTEAFF,TGTGCCAGCAGCCAAGACCCTACAGTGAACACTGAAGCTTTCTTT
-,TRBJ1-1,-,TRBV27,CASSLSRGNTEAFF,TGTGCCAGCAGTTTAAGCAGGGGGAACACTGAAGCTTTCTTT
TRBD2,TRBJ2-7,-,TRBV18,CASSPRVAGDEQYF,TGTGCCAGCTCACCACGAGTAGCGGGCGACGAGCAGTACTTC
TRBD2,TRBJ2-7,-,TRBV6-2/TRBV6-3,CASSSGLAGGEGKQYF,TGTGCCAGCAGTTCGGGACTAGCGGGAGGTGAGGGGAAGCAGTACTTC
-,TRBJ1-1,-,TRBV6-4,CASSLGENTEAFF,TGTGCCAGCAGTCTAGGGGAGAACACTGAAGCTTTCTTT
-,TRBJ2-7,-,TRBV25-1,CASSDGQTNRYYEQYF,TGTGCCAGCAGTGACGGACAGACTAATAGGTACTACGAGCAGTACTTC
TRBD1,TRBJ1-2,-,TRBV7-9,CASSLPAPGGQSFLGGYTF,TGTGCCAGCAGCTTACCTGCTCCCGGGGGACAGAGTTTCCTAGGTGGCTACACCTTC